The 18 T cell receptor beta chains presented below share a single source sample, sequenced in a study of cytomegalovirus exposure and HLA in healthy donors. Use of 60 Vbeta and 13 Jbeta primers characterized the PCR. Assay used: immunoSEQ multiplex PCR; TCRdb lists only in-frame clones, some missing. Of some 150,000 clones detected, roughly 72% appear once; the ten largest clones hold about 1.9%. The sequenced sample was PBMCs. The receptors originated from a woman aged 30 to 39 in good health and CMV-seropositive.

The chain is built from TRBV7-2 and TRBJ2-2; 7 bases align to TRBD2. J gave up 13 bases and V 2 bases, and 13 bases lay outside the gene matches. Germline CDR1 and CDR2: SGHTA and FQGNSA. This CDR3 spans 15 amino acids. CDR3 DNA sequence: TGTGCCAGCAGCTTAAAACCCGACTTTGCGGGAGCGCTGTTTTTT. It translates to CASSLKPDFAGALFF.

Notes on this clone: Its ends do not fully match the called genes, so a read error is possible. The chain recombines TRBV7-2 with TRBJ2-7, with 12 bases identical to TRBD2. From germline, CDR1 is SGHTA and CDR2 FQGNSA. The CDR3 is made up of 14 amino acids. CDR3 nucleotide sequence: TGTGCCAGCAGCCCCCTAGCGGGAGGGTGGGAGCAATACTTC. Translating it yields CASSPLAGGWEQYF.

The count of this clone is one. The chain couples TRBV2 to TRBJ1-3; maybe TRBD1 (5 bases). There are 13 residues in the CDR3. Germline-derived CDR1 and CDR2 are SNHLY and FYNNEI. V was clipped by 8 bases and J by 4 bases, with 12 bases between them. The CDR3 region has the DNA TGTGCCAGCCGGCGGGGGAGCGGAAACACCATATATTTT. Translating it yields CASRRGSGNTIYF.

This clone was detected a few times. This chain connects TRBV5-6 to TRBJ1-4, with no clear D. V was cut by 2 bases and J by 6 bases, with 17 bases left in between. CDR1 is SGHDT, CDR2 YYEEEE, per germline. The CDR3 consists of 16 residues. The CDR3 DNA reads TGTGCCAGCAGCTTCGGTCACTTAGCGGCGGATGAAAAACTGTTTTTT. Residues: CASSFGHLAADEKLFF.

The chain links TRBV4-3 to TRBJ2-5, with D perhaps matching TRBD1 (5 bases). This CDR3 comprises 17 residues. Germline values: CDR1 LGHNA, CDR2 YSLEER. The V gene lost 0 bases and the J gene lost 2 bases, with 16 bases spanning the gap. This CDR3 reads CASSQDTPFQGQETQYF. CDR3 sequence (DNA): TGCGCCAGCAGCCAAGATACACCCTTCCAGGGTCAAGAGACCCAGTACTTC.

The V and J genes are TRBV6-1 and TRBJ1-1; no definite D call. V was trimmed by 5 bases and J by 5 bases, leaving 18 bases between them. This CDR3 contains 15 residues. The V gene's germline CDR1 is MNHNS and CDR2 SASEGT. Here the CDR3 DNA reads TGTGCCAGCAGTTTCCGCCCGGGAGGGAAGACTGAAGCTTTCTTT. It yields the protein CASSFRPGGKTEAFF.

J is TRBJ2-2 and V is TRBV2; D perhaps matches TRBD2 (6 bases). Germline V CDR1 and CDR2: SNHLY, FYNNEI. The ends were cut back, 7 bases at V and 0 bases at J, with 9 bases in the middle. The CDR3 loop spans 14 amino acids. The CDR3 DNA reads TGTGCCAGCATCGGGGAGGCGAACACCGGGGAGCTGTTTTTT. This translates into CASIGEANTGELFF.

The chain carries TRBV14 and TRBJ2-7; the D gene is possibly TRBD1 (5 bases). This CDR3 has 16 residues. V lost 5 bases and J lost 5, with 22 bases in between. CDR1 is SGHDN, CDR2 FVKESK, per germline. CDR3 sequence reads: CASSRLQGRLVDEQYF. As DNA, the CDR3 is TGTGCCAGCAGCAGACTCCAGGGTAGACTCGTTGACGAGCAGTACTTC.

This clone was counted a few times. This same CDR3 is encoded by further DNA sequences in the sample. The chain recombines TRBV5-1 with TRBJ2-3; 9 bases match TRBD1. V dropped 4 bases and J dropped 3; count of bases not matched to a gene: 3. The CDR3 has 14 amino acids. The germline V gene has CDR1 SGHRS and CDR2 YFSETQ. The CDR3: CASSLGTGTDTQYF. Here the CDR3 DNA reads TGCGCCAGCAGCCTCGGGACAGGGACAGATACGCAGTATTTT.

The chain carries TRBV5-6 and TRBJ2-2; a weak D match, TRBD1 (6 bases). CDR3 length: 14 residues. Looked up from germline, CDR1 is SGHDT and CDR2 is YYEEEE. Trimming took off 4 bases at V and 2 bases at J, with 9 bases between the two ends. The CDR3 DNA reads TGTGCCAGCAGCACAGGGTACAACACCGGGGAGCTGTTTTTT. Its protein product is CASSTGYNTGELFF.

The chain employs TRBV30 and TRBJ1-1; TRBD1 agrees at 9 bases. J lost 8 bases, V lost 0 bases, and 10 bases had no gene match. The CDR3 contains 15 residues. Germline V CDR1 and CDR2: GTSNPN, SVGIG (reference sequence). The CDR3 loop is CAWSVRVRDRAEAFF. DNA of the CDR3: TGTGCCTGGAGTGTACGGGTCCGGGACAGGGCCGAAGCTTTCTTT.

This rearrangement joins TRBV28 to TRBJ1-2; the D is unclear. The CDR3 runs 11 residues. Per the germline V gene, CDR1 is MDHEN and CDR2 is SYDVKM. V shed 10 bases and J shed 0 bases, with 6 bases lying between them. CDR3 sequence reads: CATQSNYGYTF. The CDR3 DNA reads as TGTGCCACACAGTCTAACTATGGCTACACCTTC.

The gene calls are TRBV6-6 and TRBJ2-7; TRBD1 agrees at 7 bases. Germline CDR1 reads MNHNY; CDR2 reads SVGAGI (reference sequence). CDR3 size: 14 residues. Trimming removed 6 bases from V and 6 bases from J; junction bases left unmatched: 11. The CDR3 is CASRTGTVPGEQYF. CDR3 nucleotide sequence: TGTGCCAGCAGGACCGGGACAGTCCCGGGCGAGCAGTACTTC.

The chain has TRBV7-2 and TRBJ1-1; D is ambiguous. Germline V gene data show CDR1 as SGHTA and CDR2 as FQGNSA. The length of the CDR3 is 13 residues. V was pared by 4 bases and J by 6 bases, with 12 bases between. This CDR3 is CASSSINQAEAFF. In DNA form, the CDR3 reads TGTGCCAGCAGCTCGATTAACCAGGCTGAAGCTTTCTTT. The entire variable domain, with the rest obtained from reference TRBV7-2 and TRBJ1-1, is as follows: GAGVSQSPSNKVTEKGKDVELRCDPISGHTALYWYRQSLGQGLEFLIYFQGNSAPDKSGLPSDRFSAERTGGSVSTLTIQRTQQEDSAVYLCASSSINQAEAFFGQGTRLTVV.

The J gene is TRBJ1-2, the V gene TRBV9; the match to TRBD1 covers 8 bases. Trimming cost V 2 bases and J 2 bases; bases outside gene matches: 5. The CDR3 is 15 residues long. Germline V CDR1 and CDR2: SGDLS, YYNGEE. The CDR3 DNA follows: TGTGCCAGCAGCGTTGACAGGGGTGGAAACTATGGCTACACCTTC. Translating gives CASSVDRGGNYGYTF.

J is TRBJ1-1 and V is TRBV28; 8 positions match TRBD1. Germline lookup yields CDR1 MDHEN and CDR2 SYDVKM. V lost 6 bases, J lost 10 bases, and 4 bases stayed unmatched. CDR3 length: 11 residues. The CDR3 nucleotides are TGTGCCAGCAGGGGGACAGGTGGAGCTTTCTTT. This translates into CASRGTGGAFF.

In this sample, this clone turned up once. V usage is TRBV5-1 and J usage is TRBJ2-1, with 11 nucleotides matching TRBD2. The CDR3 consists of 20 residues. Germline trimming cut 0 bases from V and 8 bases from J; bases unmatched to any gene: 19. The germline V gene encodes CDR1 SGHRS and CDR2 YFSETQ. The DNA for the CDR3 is TGCGCCAGCAGCTTGGCCGTGATAGCGGGGGGGCCCGGCCGGGGGGATGAGCAGTTCTTC. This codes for CASSLAVIAGGPGRGDEQFF.

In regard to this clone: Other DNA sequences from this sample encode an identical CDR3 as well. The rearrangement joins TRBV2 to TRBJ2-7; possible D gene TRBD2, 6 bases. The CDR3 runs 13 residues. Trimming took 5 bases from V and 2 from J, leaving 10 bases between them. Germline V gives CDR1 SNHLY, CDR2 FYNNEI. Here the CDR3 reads CASSRDSTYEQYF. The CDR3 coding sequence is TGTGCCAGCAGTCGGGACTCCACCTACGAGCAGTACTTC.